This T cell receptor beta chain was retrieved from a study of T-cell reconstitution after alpha-beta-depleted transplantation in children. V lost 4 bases to trimming and J lost 0 bases, with 4 bases between them. Germline assignment: CDR1 ENHRY and CDR2 SYGVKD. CDR3 length: 13 residues. Molecular barcoding with unique molecular identifiers was used for the TCRbeta library. TCRdb redid the calling of the PCR reads with MiXCR, one entry per CDR3 protein. Here the sample spans some 550,000 distinct CDR3 sequences, 18% being singletons. Sequences were derived from PBMCs from the stem cell graft donor, sampled from the stem cell graft. This rearrangement joins TRBV10-3 to TRBJ2-4, with D unclear. This TCR derives from a human donor who donated a stem cell graft to a child with acute lymphoblastic leukemia. CDR3 amino acids: CAISGGAKNIQYF. The CDR3, as DNA: TGTGCCATCAGTGGGGGAGCCAAAAACATTCAGTACTTC.